This T cell receptor (beta chain) is drawn from a study of T cell changes during pregnancy in multiple sclerosis. The method was immunoSEQ multiplex PCR; TCRdb's version includes in-frame clones alone and lacks a portion of them. The table records around 80,000 clones, approximately 90% of them present only once. Germline values: CDR1 MNHNY, CDR2 SVGAGI (reference sequence). This CDR3 region has 14 residues. V lost 4 bases to trimming and J lost 2 bases; unmatched junction nucleotides: 0. The chain links TRBV6-6 to TRBJ1-5, with 9 bases lining up with TRBD1. The starting material was peripheral blood, obtained before pregnancy. The sequence came from a female donor with multiple sclerosis, enrolled in a pregnancy study. This CDR3 is CASSWTGGNQPQHF. DNA for the CDR3: TGTGCCAGCAGTTGGACAGGGGGCAATCAGCCCCAGCATTTT.